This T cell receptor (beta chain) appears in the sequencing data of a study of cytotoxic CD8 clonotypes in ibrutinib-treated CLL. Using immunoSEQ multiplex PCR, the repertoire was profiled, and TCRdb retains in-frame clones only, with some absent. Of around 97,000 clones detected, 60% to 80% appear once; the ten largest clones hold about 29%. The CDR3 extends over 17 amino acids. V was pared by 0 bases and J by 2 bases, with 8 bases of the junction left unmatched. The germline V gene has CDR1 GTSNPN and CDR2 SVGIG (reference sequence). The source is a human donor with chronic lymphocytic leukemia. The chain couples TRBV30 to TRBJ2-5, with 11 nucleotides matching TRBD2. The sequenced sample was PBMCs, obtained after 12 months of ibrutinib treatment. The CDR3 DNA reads TGTGCCTGGAGTGTACCCCTAGCGGGGGGTTGGCAAGAGACCCAGTACTTC. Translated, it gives CAWSVPLAGGWQETQYF.